This TCR beta chain was sequenced for a study of cytomegalovirus exposure and HLA in healthy donors. Study results and caveats: Specificity for CMV antigens was confirmed in vitro for a few of the CMV-associated chains. Because they were indistinguishable, some V segments, including TRBV6-2 and TRBV6-3, were excluded. According to a later analysis, most TCR beta chains associated with CMV appeared HLA-restricted.

Primers for the PCR totalled 60 Vbeta and 13 Jbeta. This table comes from immunoSEQ multiplex PCR, and its TCRdb copy is limited to in-frame clones, with some not included. The data show 180,000 or so clones, around 75% seen once. The CDR3 is made up of 14 amino acids. With 6 bases clipped from V and 11 bases from J, the junction kept 14 bases outside the gene matches. CDR1 and CDR2 (germline): MNHEY, SMNVEV (reference sequence). Comment on this clone: Antigen: not known.

This receptor was taken from a male donor in good health and CMV-seronegative. The chain has TRBV27 and TRBJ1-1, with 8 bases that match TRBD1. Specimen: PBMCs. This CDR3 reads CASSRYEWTGSAFF. DNA of the CDR3: TGTGCCAGCAGCCGATACGAATGGACAGGGAGCGCTTTCTTT.